These 17 T cell receptor beta chains were sequenced from one sample in a study of T cell clusters in autoimmune cytopenias. TRB was amplified from about 270 ng of peripheral blood genomic DNA per sample. One tube held mixed TRB-A and TRB-B primer pools for touch-down PCR. Using the multiplex PCR reads, TCRdb records one entry per CDR3 protein without DNA. This sample's clone table lists about 5,000 distinct CDR3 sequences. The sequenced material came from peripheral blood. The receptors originated from a human donor with an autoimmune cytopenia or autoimmune hepatitis (not recorded which).

V usage is TRBV20-1 and J usage is TRBJ2-3; checking the TCRdb D call of TRBD1 is not possible without DNA. The CDR3 length is 11 residues. Germline V gene lookup returns CDR1 DFQATT and CDR2 SNEGSKA (reference sequence). CDR3 region: CSGGQVDTQYF.

This clonotype is deemed medium-sized (0.01 to 0.1%) by its frequency. J is TRBJ1-5 and V is TRBV12-3 or TRBV12-4; TCRdb's D call of TRBD1 is untestable without DNA. The CDR3 extends over 14 amino acids. This chain's CDR3 is CASSSRASNQPQHF.

In terms of frequency, this clonotype is medium-sized. The chain uses TRBV20-1 and TRBJ2-7; with no DNA, the TCRdb D assignment of TRBD2 cannot be verified. Germline values: CDR1 DFQATT, CDR2 SNEGSKA (reference sequence). CDR3 length equals 15 residues. CDR3 protein: CSARGVTSGRNEQYF.

The genes are TRBV10-3 and TRBJ2-2; the TRBD1 assignment by TCRdb is unverifiable without DNA. This CDR3 comprises 15 residues. Germline values: CDR1 ENHRY, CDR2 SYGVKD. CDR3 sequence: CATSRGTQQAGELFF.

This clonotype is deemed medium-sized by its frequency. This chain joins TRBV6-5 and TRBJ2-5; TCRdb calls TRBD1, which cannot be checked without DNA. The CDR3 extends over 15 amino acids. Germline-derived CDR1 and CDR2 are MNHEY and SVGAGI. CDR3: CASSYSYSNLDSQYF.

The V call is TRBV6-6, the J call TRBJ2-2; absent DNA, TCRdb's TRBD1 call cannot be checked. This CDR3 spans 15 amino acids. Per germline, CDR1 MNHNY and CDR2 SVGAGI (reference sequence). Here the CDR3 reads CASRTGTGNTGELFF.

By frequency, this clonotype registers medium-sized. The chain is built from TRBV29-1 and TRBJ2-2; TCRdb reports TRBD1, a call that lacks DNA to check it against. In germline, CDR1 is SQVTM, CDR2 ANQGSEA. This CDR3 comprises 12 residues. The CDR3 is CSADRAGGELFF.

Frequency places this clonotype as medium-sized. The V call is TRBV30, the J call TRBJ1-1. The CDR3 length is 12 residues. Germline CDR1 is GTSNPN and CDR2 is SVGIG (reference sequence). The CDR3 spells CAWSEGLGEAFF.

This clonotype is classed as medium-sized by frequency. The rearrangement uses TRBV6-1 and TRBJ2-7; TCRdb gives TRBD1 as the D gene, but with no DNA this cannot be confirmed. The CDR3 consists of 14 residues. The germline gives CDR1 MNHNS, CDR2 SASEGT. Here the CDR3 reads CASSEGDRGHEQYF.

The rearrangement links TRBV5-4 to TRBJ1-6. Germline V gene data show CDR1 as SGHNT and CDR2 as YYREEE (reference sequence). The CDR3 totals 15 residues. The CDR3 protein is CAYSPVGELDSPLHF.

By frequency, this clonotype registers medium-sized. The chain joins TRBV6-1 to TRBJ2-1. The germline CDR1 and CDR2 sequences are MNHNS and SASEGT. The CDR3 consists of 15 residues. The chain's CDR3 is CASSDQGTTYNEQFF.

Considering frequency, this clonotype is medium-sized (0.01 to 0.1%). This rearrangement joins TRBV5-5 to TRBJ2-4; as DNA is missing, the TRBD1 call by TCRdb cannot be tested. The CDR3 spans 16 residues. In germline, CDR1 is SGHKS, CDR2 YYEKEE (reference sequence). The CDR3 region is CASRLQAGSKKNIQYF.

V and J are TRBV25-1 and TRBJ2-2; TCRdb reports TRBD2, a call that lacks DNA to check it against. CDR3 length: 14 residues. Germline V CDR1 and CDR2: MGHDK, SYGVNS. The CDR3 here is CASSVSGGTGELFF.

V and J are TRBV4-1 and TRBJ1-2. CDR3 size: 13 residues. Germline V lookup: CDR1 MGHRA, CDR2 YSYEKL. The CDR3 here is CASSQVINYGYTF.

The rearrangement links TRBV12-3 or TRBV12-4 to TRBJ1-1; TCRdb's D call, TRBD1, is unchecked because there is no DNA. CDR3 length equals 15 residues. The CDR3 spells CASSFSGTLRDEAFF.

By frequency, this clonotype is medium-sized (0.01 to 0.1%). The chain uses TRBV10-1 and TRBJ1-3; absent DNA, TCRdb's TRBD1 call cannot be checked. The CDR3 consists of 19 residues. Germline-derived CDR1 and CDR2 are WNHNN and SYGVQD (reference sequence). The CDR3 sequence: CASSGILETGVLFGNTIYF.

This clonotype counts as medium-sized (0.01 to 0.1%) by frequency. The chain is built from TRBV7-6 and TRBJ2-3; TCRdb's D call, TRBD1, is unchecked because there is no DNA. This CDR3 is 19 amino acids long. Germline CDR1 SGHVS, CDR2 FNYEAQ. The CDR3 sequence is CASSLVTPRDRGLSDTQYF.